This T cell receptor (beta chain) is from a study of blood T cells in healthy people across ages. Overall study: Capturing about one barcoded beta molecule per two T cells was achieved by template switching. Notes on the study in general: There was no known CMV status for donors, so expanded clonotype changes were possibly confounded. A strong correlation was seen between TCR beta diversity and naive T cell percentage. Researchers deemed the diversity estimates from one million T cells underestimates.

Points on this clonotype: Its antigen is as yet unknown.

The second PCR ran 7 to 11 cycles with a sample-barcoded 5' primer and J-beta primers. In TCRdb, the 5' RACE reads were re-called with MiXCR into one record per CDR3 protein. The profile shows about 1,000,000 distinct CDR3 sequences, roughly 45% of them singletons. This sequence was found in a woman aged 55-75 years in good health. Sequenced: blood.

CDR3 in DNA: TGTGCCAGCAGCGTACGGGCCCCTAGCTCCTACAATGAGCAGTTCTTC. It yields the protein CASSVRAPSSYNEQFF. The J gene is TRBJ2-1, the V gene TRBV9; D not resolved. The CDR3 has 16 residues. V lost 1 base and J lost 0, with 11 bases in between. The germline gives CDR1 SGDLS, CDR2 YYNGEE.